The present entry profiles one T cell receptor beta chain with its context. The table came from immunoSEQ multiplex PCR; TCRdb's copy has only in-frame clones and leaves some out. The sample has some 210,000 clones, under 95% seen once. The data derive from a study of blood T cell repertoires in COVID-19. The germline V gene encodes CDR1 LGHDT and CDR2 YNNKEL (reference sequence). V lost 7 bases to trimming and J lost 6 bases, with 13 bases between them. The CDR3 is 12 residues long. V and J are TRBV3-1 (or the pseudogene TRBV3-2) and TRBJ2-7; D is possibly TRBD2 (6 bases). The sequence was obtained from a man under 40 with acute or convalescent COVID-19. Sequenced material: peripheral blood. CDR3 in amino acids: CASTPGSGEQYF. The DNA for the CDR3 is TGTGCCAGCACCCCCGGGAGTGGCGAGCAGTACTTC.